These 17 T cell receptor beta chains were sequenced from one sample in a study of cytomegalovirus exposure and HLA in healthy donors. With 60 Vbeta and 13 Jbeta primers, the PCR was carried out. The method was immunoSEQ multiplex PCR; TCRdb's version includes in-frame clones alone and lacks a portion of them. The sample includes 190,000 or so clones, roughly three quarters seen only once; the top ten take approximately 0.39%. The sample comprised PBMCs. The receptors were gathered from a male donor in good health and CMV-seropositive.

The rearrangement joins TRBV10-3 to TRBJ2-3; D may be TRBD1 (5 bases). Germline V CDR1 and CDR2: ENHRY, SYGVKD. There are 14 residues in the CDR3. Trimming took off 3 bases at V and 0 bases at J, with 7 bases between the two ends. The chain's CDR3 is CAISEGASTDTQYF. The CDR3 nucleotides read TGTGCCATCAGTGAAGGGGCTAGCACAGATACGCAGTATTTT.

This chain joins TRBV11-2 and TRBJ2-3; 9 bases map to TRBD1. J lost 3 bases, V lost 4 bases, and 8 bases had no gene match. Germline loops: CDR1 SGHAT, CDR2 FQNNGV. CDR3 length: 16 residues. The CDR3 DNA reads as TGTGCCAGCAGCTCTGGACAGGGGAAATGGACAGATACGCAGTATTTT. Protein product: CASSSGQGKWTDTQYF.

The V call is TRBV30, the J call TRBJ1-2; weak D call: TRBD1 (5 bases). Trimming cost V 2 bases and J 4 bases, with 17 bases left between them. Germline V CDR1 and CDR2: GTSNPN, SVGIG (reference sequence). This CDR3 has 15 residues. CDR3 coding DNA: TGTGCCTGGAGTAGAATATATGCGGGGGTCTATGGCTACACCTTC. Translated: CAWSRIYAGVYGYTF.

The chain has TRBV7-9 and TRBJ1-3; TRBD1 matches 10 bases. Trimming cost V 5 bases and J 5 bases; bases outside gene matches: 9. CDR3 length: 16 amino acids. Germline V lookup: CDR1 SEHNR, CDR2 FQNEAQ (reference sequence). CDR3 region: CASSPGTGVRRNTIYF. In DNA, the CDR3 is TGTGCCAGCAGCCCGGGGACAGGGGTCCGTAGAAACACCATATATTTT.

The chain is built from TRBV11-3 and TRBJ2-5; 8 positions agree with TRBD1. Per the germline V gene, CDR1 is SGHNT and CDR2 is YENEEA. The ends lost 5 bases at V and 7 bases at J; junction bases unmatched: 12. The CDR3 consists of 15 residues. The CDR3 protein is CASSPGDRIEGTQYF. Here the CDR3 DNA reads TGTGCCAGCAGCCCGGGGGACAGGATAGAAGGGACCCAGTACTTC.

This clone was detected only once. The chain combines TRBV30 with TRBJ2-7; 8 nucleotides line up with TRBD1. This CDR3 region has 13 residues. The V gene's germline CDR1 is GTSNPN and CDR2 SVGIG (reference sequence). Trimming cost V 3 bases and J 3 bases; bases outside gene matches: 4. CDR3 amino acids: CAWSPGQGYEQYF. Here the CDR3 DNA reads TGTGCCTGGAGCCCCGGACAGGGCTACGAGCAGTACTTC. Supplemented by reference TRBV30 and TRBJ2-7, the full variable domain reads SQTIHQWPATLVQPVGSPLSLECTVEGTSNPNLYWYRQAAGRGLQLLFYSVGIGQISSEVPQNLSASRPQDRQFILSSKKLLLSDSGFYLCAWSPGQGYEQYFGPGTRLTVT.

The chain links TRBV11-2 to TRBJ2-7; a possible D gene is TRBD1 (5 bases). This CDR3 spans 16 amino acids. Per the germline V gene, CDR1 is SGHAT and CDR2 is FQNNGV. V gave up 1 base and J gave up 4 bases, with 17 bases separating them. Written as DNA, the CDR3 is TGTGCCAGCAGCTTAGGGGGCCAGGGTAAAGGATACGAGCAGTACTTC. Amino acids: CASSLGGQGKGYEQYF.

This rearrangement joins TRBV14 to TRBJ2-3; D perhaps matches TRBD2 (5 bases). Looked up from germline, CDR1 is SGHDN and CDR2 is FVKESK. The CDR3 has 13 residues. Trimming took off 7 bases at V and 0 bases at J, with 8 bases between the two ends. The CDR3 protein is CASKRSSTDTQYF. CDR3 DNA sequence: TGTGCCAGCAAGCGGTCTAGCACAGATACGCAGTATTTT.

The chain carries TRBV19 and TRBJ2-7; 9 bases line up with TRBD1. The germline V gene has CDR1 LNHDA and CDR2 SQIVND (reference sequence). The CDR3 extends over 15 amino acids. Losses at the gene ends were 5 bases for V and 1 base for J; bases not matched to a gene: 6. CDR3 sequence reads: CASSARDRDSYEQYF. The CDR3 DNA reads as TGTGCCAGTAGTGCTAGGGACAGGGATTCCTACGAGCAGTACTTC.

V is TRBV5-4 and J is TRBJ2-5, with D tentatively TRBD2 (6 bases). V lost 2 bases and J 2 bases, leaving 10 bases between the germline ends. There are 14 residues in the CDR3. The germline gives CDR1 SGHNT, CDR2 YYREEE (reference sequence). The CDR3 protein is CASSLPGAQETQYF. Written as DNA, the CDR3 is TGTGCCAGCAGCTTACCGGGAGCTCAAGAGACCCAGTACTTC. The whole variable domain, filled in from reference TRBV5-4 and TRBJ2-5, reads ETGVTQSPTHLIKTRGQQVTLRCSSQSGHNTVSWYQQALGQGPQFIFQYYREEENGRGNFPPRFSGLQFPNYSSELNVNALELDDSALYLCASSLPGAQETQYFGPGTRLLVL.

This rearrangement joins TRBV10-2 to TRBJ2-7, with TRBD1 as a possible D gene (5 bases). The CDR3 spans 14 residues. Germline-derived CDR1 and CDR2 are WSHSY and SAAADI. V was trimmed by 0 bases and J by 0 bases, leaving 6 bases between them. The CDR3 reads CASSESGASYEQYF. As DNA, the CDR3 is TGCGCCAGCAGTGAGTCTGGGGCCTCCTACGAGCAGTACTTC.

The chain has TRBV2 and TRBJ2-1; tentative D call: TRBD2 (6 bases). Germline V gene sequence: CDR1 SNHLY, CDR2 FYNNEI. Trimming pared 8 bases from V and 0 bases from J, leaving 17 bases between. The CDR3 length is 16 residues. The CDR3 here is CASLRDFGSSYNEQFF. CDR3 DNA: TGTGCCAGCCTCCGGGACTTCGGAAGCTCCTACAATGAGCAGTTCTTC. The full variable domain, in which reference TRBV2 and TRBJ2-1 provide the parts outside the CDR3, is EPEVTQTPSHQVTQMGQEVILRCVPISNHLYFYWYRQILGQKVEFLVSFYNNEISEKSEIFDDQFSVERPDGSNFTLKIRSTKLEDSAMYFCASLRDFGSSYNEQFFGPGTRLTVL.

This clone is a singleton in its sample. This chain joins TRBV6-5 and TRBJ2-5; 7 bases fit TRBD2. The J call may be faulty, since TRBJ2-7 better matches the DNA end. The CDR3 sequence is 13 residues long. Germline V gene sequence: CDR1 MNHEY, CDR2 SVGAGI. The CDR3: CAPQGSGTCEQYF. CDR3 sequence (DNA): TGTGCCCCCCAAGGCAGCGGGACCTGCGAGCAGTACTTC.

The V call is TRBV4-3, the J call TRBJ1-2; D unresolved. Germline CDR1 and CDR2: LGHNA and YSLEER. CDR3 length: 14 amino acids. V gave up 4 bases and J gave up 4 bases, with 13 bases separating them. This chain's CDR3 is CASSPLQNSYGYTF. In DNA, the CDR3 is TGCGCCAGCAGCCCTCTACAGAATTCCTATGGCTACACCTTC.

The chain links TRBV7-9 to TRBJ2-3, with a tentative D call TRBD2 (7 bases). The length of the CDR3 is 16 residues. Trimming shortened V by 8 bases and J by 3 bases, and 21 bases separated the two germline ends. CDR1 and CDR2 from the germline V gene are SEHNR and FQNEAQ (reference sequence). Written as DNA, the CDR3 is TGTGCCAGCCACCGCAAGGGGGGGCTTAGTACAGATACGCAGTATTTT. It specifies CASHRKGGLSTDTQYF.

The V gene is TRBV7-2, the J gene TRBJ2-5, with TRBD2 matching over 12 bases. This CDR3 is built from 15 residues. Trimming at V came to 5 bases and at J to 5 bases, leaving 6 bases not matched to a gene. Germline CDR1 SGHTA, CDR2 FQGNSA. CDR3 sequence (DNA): TGTGCCAGCAGCCTTTTCACTAGCGGGGGGGAGACCCAGTACTTC. Translating gives CASSLFTSGGETQYF.

The genes are TRBV9 and TRBJ2-7, with D tentatively TRBD2 (5 bases). The V and J ends lost 4 bases and 5 bases respectively, with 13 bases between them. This CDR3 comprises 13 residues. Per the germline V gene, CDR1 is SGDLS and CDR2 is YYNGEE. The DNA for the CDR3 is TGTGCCAGCAGCAAGGGCCCGGGGAACGAGCAGTACTTC. Protein sequence: CASSKGPGNEQYF.